Below are 10 T cell receptor beta chains sequenced from a single sample in a study of cytomegalovirus exposure and HLA in healthy donors. This PCR relied on a set of 60 Vbeta primers and 13 Jbeta primers. The data were produced by immunoSEQ multiplex PCR, yet TCRdb's version contains in-frame clones alone and is incomplete. The data hold 180,000 or so clones, with around 68% observed a single time. Sequenced input: PBMCs. The receptor source for this set is a man aged 40-49 years in good health and CMV-seronegative.

This chain joins TRBV5-6 and TRBJ2-7; possible D gene TRBD1, 6 bases. Trimming removed 2 bases from V and 5 bases from J, with 14 bases in between. Germline values: CDR1 SGHDT, CDR2 YYEEEE. The CDR3 has 14 residues. Here the CDR3 DNA reads TGTGCCAGCAGCTTAGTTCAGGGGCGGCACGAGCAGTACTTC. Translation gives CASSLVQGRHEQYF.

CDR3 bases: TGTGCCAGCAGCAAAAAAGCGGGAGGGTCAGATACGCAGTATTTT. It encodes CASSKKAGGSDTQYF. The V and J genes are TRBV6-5 and TRBJ2-3; 10 bases are shared with TRBD2. This CDR3 has 15 residues. J lost 4 bases, V lost 6 bases, and 7 bases had no gene match. In germline, CDR1 is MNHEY, CDR2 SVGAGI.

This clone has just a few counts. The chain has TRBV30 and TRBJ2-2; TRBD1 might be the D (6 bases). This CDR3 is 11 amino acids long. CDR1 is GTSNPN, CDR2 SVGIG, per germline (reference sequence). V shed 7 bases and J shed 4 bases, with 7 bases lying between them. CDR3 nucleotide sequence: TGTGCCTCCAGGGGCACCGGGGAGCTGTTTTTT. Translated, it gives CASRGTGELFF.

This chain uses TRBV6-6 with TRBJ1-5; no definite D call. Germline V CDR1 and CDR2: MNHNY, SVGAGI (reference sequence). V lost 2 bases, J lost 2 bases, and 4 bases lay in between. CDR3 length: 13 residues. The DNA for the CDR3 is TGTGCCAGCAGTTACGTCGGCAATCAGCCCCAGCATTTT. This translates into CASSYVGNQPQHF.

Only one count was recorded for this clone. This chain links TRBV28 with TRBJ2-7; TRBD1 aligns across 7 bases. V shed 6 bases and J 2 bases; nucleotides not matched to a gene: 7. The CDR3 is 14 residues long. The germline V gene encodes CDR1 MDHEN and CDR2 SYDVKM. The CDR3 loop reads CASRSPGQTYEQYF. The CDR3 bases are TGTGCCAGCAGGAGCCCGGGACAGACCTACGAGCAGTACTTC.

The gene calls are TRBV7-2 and TRBJ1-1; possibly TRBD1 for D (6 bases). This CDR3 is 15 amino acids long. Germline lookup yields CDR1 SGHTA and CDR2 FQGNSA. V was clipped by 1 base and J by 8 bases, with 17 bases between them. The CDR3 region is CASSLDVSGTREAFF. CDR3 sequence (DNA): TGTGCCAGCAGCTTAGATGTATCGGGGACACGGGAAGCTTTCTTT.

Of note for this clone: The junction departs from germline at one end; a sequencing error may be responsible. The CDR3 sequence: CSSSSGLTKNIQYF. The DNA for the CDR3 is TGTTCCAGCAGCTCGGGACTAACCAAAAACATTCAGTACTTC. The chain uses TRBV7-9 and TRBJ2-4, with 7 bases lining up with TRBD2. CDR3 size: 14 residues. Germline CDR1 reads SEHNR; CDR2 reads FQNEAQ (reference sequence).

CDR3 DNA: TGTGCCAGCAGCCCACCCCGGGAGGGGGGCACAGATACGCAGTATTTT. This translates into CASSPPREGGTDTQYF. The chain joins TRBV14 to TRBJ2-3; 8 bases align to TRBD2. J was trimmed by 1 base and V by 4 bases; bases with no gene match: 7. Per germline, CDR1 SGHDN and CDR2 FVKESK. The CDR3 loop spans 16 amino acids. Filled out from reference TRBV14 and TRBJ2-3, the complete variable domain reads EAGVTQFPSHSVIEKGQTVTLRCDPISGHDNLYWYRRVMGKEIKFLLHFVKESKQDESGMPNNRFLAERTGGTYSTLKVQPAELEDSGVYFCASSPPREGGTDTQYFGPGTRLTVL.

The table lists this clone with a few counts. The chain combines TRBV5-1 with TRBJ2-1, with TRBD2 identical over 10 bases. Unmatched junction bases numbered 2, after V lost 0 bases and J lost 2 bases. Germline V CDR1 and CDR2: SGHRS, YFSETQ. The CDR3 has 16 amino acids. CDR3 in amino acids: CASSLATSGTYNEQFF. Written as DNA, the CDR3 is TGCGCCAGCAGCTTGGCCACTAGCGGGACCTACAATGAGCAGTTCTTC. Together with reference TRBV5-1 and TRBJ2-1, the CDR3 gives the full variable domain: KAGVTQTPRYLIKTRGQQVTLSCSPISGHRSVSWYQQTPGQGLQFLFEYFSETQRNKGNFPGRFSGRQFSNSRSEMNVSTLELGDSALYLCASSLATSGTYNEQFFGPGTRLTVL.

This clone was detected a few times. The V and J genes are TRBV5-6 and TRBJ1-2; D gene uncertain. Germline V gives CDR1 SGHDT, CDR2 YYEEEE. The CDR3 consists of 12 residues. Trimming took 6 bases from V and 6 from J, leaving 12 bases between them. CDR3 DNA sequence: TGTGCCAGCACCCAGTTAACCCATGGCTACACCTTC. The encoded protein is CASTQLTHGYTF. Looking up the rest from reference TRBV5-6 and TRBJ1-2 gives the full variable domain: DAGVTQSPTHLIKTRGQQVTLRCSPKSGHDTVSWYQQALGQGPQFIFQYYEEEERQRGNFPDRFSGHQFPNYSSELNVNALLLGDSALYLCASTQLTHGYTFGSGTRLTVV.